This T cell receptor beta chain comes out of a study of blood T cell repertoires in COVID-19. Study details: Nucleic acid was either cDNA or gDNA, and it came from T cells, B-cell-depleted T cells, or PBMCs.

Looked up from germline, CDR1 is SGHRS and CDR2 is YFSETQ. The CDR3 runs to 14 residues. Trimming removed 4 bases from V and 10 bases from J, with 18 bases in between. Study processing details: Estimation of nucleated cell counts relied on the amplification of reference gene primers. Sequencing was performed with immunoSEQ multiplex PCR; in TCRdb, only in-frame clones are kept and a portion is missing. V, J and clone size are those of that table, while D and trimming were read from the DNA. The sample lists 85,000 to 130,000 clones; roughly nine tenths were seen once. The chain joins TRBV5-1 to TRBJ2-1; D not resolved. The sequenced sample was peripheral blood. The source is a man aged 55-75 years with acute or convalescent COVID-19. As DNA, the CDR3 is TGCGCCAGCAGCCCCGTTTCCCGGGTCCGGGAGCAGTTCTTC. This translates into CASSPVSRVREQFF. The variable domain in full, completed from reference TRBV5-1 and TRBJ2-1, reads KAGVTQTPRYLIKTRGQQVTLSCSPISGHRSVSWYQQTPGQGLQFLFEYFSETQRNKGNFPGRFSGRQFSNSRSEMNVSTLELGDSALYLCASSPVSRVREQFFGPGTRLTVL.